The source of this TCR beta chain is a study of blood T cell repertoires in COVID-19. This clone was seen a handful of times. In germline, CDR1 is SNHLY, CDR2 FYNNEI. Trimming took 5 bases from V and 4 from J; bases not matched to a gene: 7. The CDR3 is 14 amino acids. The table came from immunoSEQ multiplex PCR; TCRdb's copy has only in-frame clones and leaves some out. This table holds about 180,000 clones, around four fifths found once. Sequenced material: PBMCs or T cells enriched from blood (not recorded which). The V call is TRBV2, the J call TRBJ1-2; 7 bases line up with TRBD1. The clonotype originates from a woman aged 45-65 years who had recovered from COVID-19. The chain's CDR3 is CASSTTGQIYGYTF. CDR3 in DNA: TGTGCCAGCAGTACCACGGGACAGATCTATGGCTACACCTTC.